Listed below are T cell receptor beta chains from one sample, sequenced in a study of T cells in Graves' hyperthyroidism and ophthalmopathy. Each CDR3 protein gets one entry after TCRdb re-called the multiplex PCR reads with MiXCR. In the table there are fewer than 55,000 distinct CDR3 sequences, roughly 56% of which are singletons. Sample: peripheral blood or thyroid tissue (not recorded which). Receptors originate from a man between 18 and 35 years old with Graves' hyperthyroidism. The CDR3 runs from the conserved cysteine through the conserved F or W. A D gene is named only where the DNA matches it firmly. A row's size may be missing; if present it is once, few, many or a size class.

v_call	j_call	cdr3_length	d_call	clone_size	cdr3_nt	cdr3_aa
TRBV15	TRBJ2-7	14	TRBD2	-	TGTGCCACCAGCAGGGGGACTAGCGGGATCGAGCAGTACTTC	CATSRGTSGIEQYF
TRBV2	TRBJ1-5	14	-	-	TGTGCCAGCAGTTCGGGGGGGTTGCCTCAGCCCCAGCATTTT	CASSSGGLPQPQHF
TRBV20-1	TRBJ2-7	13	-	few	TGCAGTGCGTCCGTCGCAACAAGGAACGAGCAGTACTTC	CSASVATRNEQYF
TRBV7-6	TRBJ1-5	13	TRBD1	-	TGTGCCAGCAGCCAGGGACAGGGGCCACCCCAGCATTTT	CASSQGQGPPQHF
TRBV10-1	TRBJ1-1	15	TRBD1	few	TGCGCCAGCAGTGACCCGGGACAGGCTTGGTCTGAAGCTTTCTTT	CASSDPGQAWSEAFF
TRBV7-3	TRBJ1-2	15	-	-	TGTGCCAGCAGCTCTGACCGAGAGACTAACTATGGCTACACCTTC	CASSSDRETNYGYTF
TRBV29-1	TRBJ1-1	10	-	-	TGCAGCGTTGAAGTCAGTGAAGCTTTCTTT	CSVEVSEAFF
TRBV15	TRBJ2-7	12	-	medium-sized	TGTGCCACCAGCGTCGGGAGTGGCGAGCAGTACTTC	CATSVGSGEQYF
TRBV25-1	TRBJ1-4	12	-	-	TGTGCCAGCAGTGAATTCGAAGAAAAACTGTTTTTT	CASSEFEEKLFF
TRBV9	TRBJ1-2	14	-	-	TGTGCCAGCAGCTTACAGGCCCGAGCCTATGGCTACACCTTC	CASSLQARAYGYTF
TRBV10-3	TRBJ2-5	13	-	-	TGTTCCATCAGTGAGTCGAGGGATCAGCCCCAGTACTTC	CSISESRDQPQYF
TRBV7-8	TRBJ2-3	19	-	many	TGTGCCAGCAGCTCGGCTGGCGTAATAACGACTTCTGGGACAGATACGCAGTATTTT	CASSSAGVITTSGTDTQYF
TRBV7-2	TRBJ2-7	16	TRBD1	-	TGTGCCAGCAGCTCCATACCGGGACAGGGGGCCTACGAGCAACACTTC	CASSSIPGQGAYEQHF
TRBV6-5	TRBJ2-7	14	TRBD1	many	TGTGCCAGCAGTTCTGGACAGGGGATCTACGAGCAGTACTTC	CASSSGQGIYEQYF
TRBV24-1	TRBJ2-5	14	TRBD2	-	TGTGCCACAAGTGGTTCTAGCGGGGCGGAGACCCAGTACTTC	CATSGSSGAETQYF
TRBV28	TRBJ2-7	14	-	many	TGTGCCAGCAGCTTCTCGGGCCGGTACTACGAGCAGTACTTC	CASSFSGRYYEQYF
TRBV7-2	TRBJ2-7	9	-	-	TGTGCCAGCAGCTACGAGCAGTACTTC	CASSYEQYF
TRBV18	TRBJ1-1	14	-	-	TGTGCCAGCTCACCGTGGGGAGAGAACAATGAAGCTTTCTTT	CASSPWGENNEAFF
TRBV7-3	TRBJ2-2	16	TRBD2	many	TGTGCCAGCAGCTTAACGCCCAGCGGGAGACCCGGGGAGCTGTTTTTT	CASSLTPSGRPGELFF
TRBV24-1	TRBJ1-5	14	TRBD1	few	TGTGCCACATCCCAGGGGGCCGGCAATCAGCCCCAGCATTTT	CATSQGAGNQPQHF
TRBV7-2	TRBJ2-7	16	TRBD1	-	TGTGCCAGCAGCTATGTAGGTGGGACAGGGTCCCGGGAGCAGTACTTC	CASSYVGGTGSREQYF
TRBV11-1	TRBJ2-5	15	-	-	TGTGCCAGCAGCTTAGGGGGACGGGGGTCGAAGACCCAGTACTTC	CASSLGGRGSKTQYF
TRBV10-3	TRBJ2-2	12	-	-	TGTGCCATCAGTGACCGGACAGGGGAGCTGTTTTTT	CAISDRTGELFF
TRBV28	TRBJ2-7	15	TRBD1	many	TGTGCCAGCAGTTTGATAATGACAGGGGGCAACGAGCAGTACTTC	CASSLIMTGGNEQYF
TRBV28	TRBJ2-5	16	TRBD2	many	TGTGCCAGCAGCGTCCTTAGCGGGGGGTCCAAAGAGACCCAGTACTTC	CASSVLSGGSKETQYF
TRBV28	TRBJ2-7	13	-	many	TGTGCCAGCACCCTGTCTAGCCAATACGAGCAGTACTTC	CASTLSSQYEQYF
TRBV19	TRBJ1-2	15	TRBD1	once	TGTGCCAGCGGGACAGGGGTGAGGGACAACTATGGCTACACCTTC	CASGTGVRDNYGYTF
TRBV10-3	TRBJ2-3	15	-	many	TGTGCCATCAGTGAGCGGTCTAGGGGCACAGATACGCAGTATTTT	CAISERSRGTDTQYF
TRBV13	TRBJ2-6	18	-	many	TGTGCCAGCACAGCTCTAGGCCTTACGGTCTCTGGGGCCAACGTCCTGACTTTC	CASTALGLTVSGANVLTF
TRBV9	TRBJ1-1	15	-	-	TGTGCCAGCAGCTTAAGGCAGGGTACGGACACTGAAGCTTTCTTT	CASSLRQGTDTEAFF
TRBV7-8	TRBJ2-7	15	-	-	TGTGCCAGCAGCTTCAATCTGCGGCGGGACTACGAGCAGTACTTC	CASSFNLRRDYEQYF
TRBV12-3/TRBV12-4	TRBJ1-5	15	-	many	TGTGCCAGCAGCCCAGAAACAGGGCCGGTTCAGCCCCAGCATTTT	CASSPETGPVQPQHF
TRBV7-7	TRBJ2-2	16	TRBD1	once	TGTGCCAGCAGCCAAACCGGGACAGGAAACACCGGGGAGCTGTTTTTT	CASSQTGTGNTGELFF
TRBV12-3/TRBV12-4	TRBJ2-3	10	-	many	TGTGCCACAGGGACAGATACGCAGTATTTT	CATGTDTQYF
TRBV7-8	TRBJ1-3	18	-	many	TGTGCCAGCAGCTTCCGGACGCCCCATATTTTGACGGGAAACACCATATATTTT	CASSFRTPHILTGNTIYF
TRBV7-2	TRBJ1-4	15	TRBD1	many	TGTGCCAGCAGCCCCCGGACAGGCCCGGTTGAAAAACTGTTTTTT	CASSPRTGPVEKLFF
TRBV15	TRBJ2-1	16	-	-	TGTGCCACGTCAACCGGCGCTATCCTGATCTACAATGAGCAGTTCTTC	CATSTGAILIYNEQFF
TRBV10-3	TRBJ1-5	13	-	-	TGTGCCATCAGTGAGATGGGGTATCAGCCCCAGCATTTT	CAISEMGYQPQHF
TRBV2	TRBJ1-6	14	TRBD1	many	TGTGCCAGCAGTAGTCGACAGGGGGGTTCACCCCTCCACTTT	CASSSRQGGSPLHF
TRBV9	TRBJ1-2	19	TRBD1	many	TGTGCCAGCAGCGAGAGTTCCGGGACAGGGGGTAAAAGGGCCTATGGCTACACCTTC	CASSESSGTGGKRAYGYTF
TRBV20-1	TRBJ1-3	17	TRBD1	-	TGCAGTGCTAGAGCCAGGCTCCGACAGGGAGCAAAAAACACCATATATTTT	CSARARLRQGAKNTIYF
TRBV4-1	TRBJ2-5	14	TRBD1	-	TGCGCCAGCAGCCACCACAGGGGCGGCGAGACCCAGTACTTC	CASSHHRGGETQYF
TRBV2	TRBJ2-7	11	-	many	TGTGCCAGCAGCCAAAGAGACGAGCAGTACTTC	CASSQRDEQYF
TRBV10-3	TRBJ1-4	15	-	-	TGTGCCATCAGTGAGAACCAGTTAACCTTGCAAAAACTGTTTTTT	CAISENQLTLQKLFF
TRBV19	TRBJ2-5	16	-	-	TGTGCCAGTAGTATGAAAACGGGGCTATACCAAGAGACCCAGTACTTC	CASSMKTGLYQETQYF
TRBV28	TRBJ1-4	15	-	-	TGTGCCAGCAGTTCCCCAGGTTCAACTAATGAAAAACTGTTTTTT	CASSSPGSTNEKLFF
TRBV6-5	TRBJ2-7	21	TRBD2	many	TGTGCCAGCAGTGACTCGTGCCTAATAGCGGGACCTTCGGTCTGGCGGAGAGAGCAGTACTTC	CASSDSCLIAGPSVWRREQYF
TRBV7-2	TRBJ2-7	13	-	-	TGTGCCAGCAGATACAGGGAACACTACGAGCAGTACTTC	CASRYREHYEQYF
TRBV29-1	TRBJ1-1	12	-	once	TGCAGCGTTCGGAAGACAGCCACTGAAGCTTTCTTT	CSVRKTATEAFF
TRBV29-1	TRBJ1-1	13	-	-	TGCAGCGGAGGCAGGCCCGCCTACACTGAAGCTTTCTTT	CSGGRPAYTEAFF
TRBV2	TRBJ1-2	14	TRBD1	-	TGTGCCAGCATCCCGGGACAGGGTGTGAGTGGCTACACCTTC	CASIPGQGVSGYTF